This TCR beta chain was captured by sequencing in a study of OX40 agonist ivuxolimab in advanced cancers. General study findings and limits: Expanded clones were, on average, more numerous among CD8+ T cells than CD4+.

To note about this clone: Its antigen is unknown.

Data came from immunoSEQ multiplex PCR; TCRdb stores just in-frame clones and leaves some out. The sample lists 57,000 or so clones, approximately 86% occurring once. The TCR was taken from an adult with an advanced solid tumor such as melanoma, head and neck, liver or kidney cancer. The specimen comprised CD4+ or CD8+ T cells sorted from blood, sampled in a trial of the OX40 agonist ivuxolimab.

CDR3 sequence: CASSLDTATTYEQYF. CDR3 sequence (DNA): TGTGCCAGCAGCTTAGATACGGCAACAACCTACGAGCAGTACTTC. This chain uses TRBV7-6 with TRBJ2-7; D call uncertain. Looked up from germline, CDR1 is SGHVS and CDR2 is FNYEAQ. The V and J ends lost 1 base and 2 bases respectively, with 12 bases between them. The CDR3 spans 15 residues.